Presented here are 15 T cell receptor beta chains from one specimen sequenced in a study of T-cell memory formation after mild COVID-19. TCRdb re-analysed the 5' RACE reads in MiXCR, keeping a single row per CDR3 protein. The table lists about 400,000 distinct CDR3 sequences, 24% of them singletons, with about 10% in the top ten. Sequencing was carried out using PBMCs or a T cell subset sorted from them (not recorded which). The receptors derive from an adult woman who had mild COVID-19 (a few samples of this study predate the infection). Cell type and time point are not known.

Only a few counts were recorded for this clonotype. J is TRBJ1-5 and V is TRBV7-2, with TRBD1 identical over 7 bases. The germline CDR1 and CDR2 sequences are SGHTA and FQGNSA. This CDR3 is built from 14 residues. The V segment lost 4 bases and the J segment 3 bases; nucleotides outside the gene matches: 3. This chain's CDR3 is CASSSTGVNQPQHF. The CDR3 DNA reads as TGTGCCAGCAGCTCAACAGGGGTCAATCAGCCCCAGCATTTT.

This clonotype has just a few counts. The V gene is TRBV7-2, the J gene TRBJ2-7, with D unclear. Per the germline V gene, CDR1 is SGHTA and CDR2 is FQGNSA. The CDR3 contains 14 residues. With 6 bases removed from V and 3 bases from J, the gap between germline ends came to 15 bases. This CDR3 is CASRLTPGLYEQYF. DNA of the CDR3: TGTGCCAGCAGGCTGACACCGGGTCTCTACGAGCAGTACTTC.

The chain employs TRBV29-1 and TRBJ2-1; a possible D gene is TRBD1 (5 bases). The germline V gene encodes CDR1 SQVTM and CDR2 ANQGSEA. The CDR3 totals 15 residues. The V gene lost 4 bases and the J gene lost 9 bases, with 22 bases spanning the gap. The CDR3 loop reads CSVAISRSSTGEQFF. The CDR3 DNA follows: TGCAGCGTTGCAATTAGCAGGAGTTCCACAGGTGAGCAGTTCTTC.

The CDR3 sequence: CASSFRSGELFF. The CDR3 DNA reads as TGTGCCAGCAGCTTCCGGTCCGGGGAGCTGTTTTTT. V gene TRBV7-6 combines with J gene TRBJ2-2; no clear D. CDR1 and CDR2 from the germline V gene are SGHVS and FNYEAQ. Between the trimmed V and J ends, which lost 3 bases and 6 bases, there was a span of 5 bases. CDR3 size: 12 residues.

The CDR3 reads CASSYAAGTGSFEQYF. CDR3 bases: TGTGCCAGCAGTTACGCGGCCGGGACAGGGTCATTCGAGCAGTACTTC. The J gene is TRBJ2-7, the V gene TRBV12-3 or TRBV12-4; 9 bases align to TRBD1. There are 16 residues in the CDR3. After removal of 4 bases from V and 6 bases from J, the junction contained 13 bases not matched to a gene.

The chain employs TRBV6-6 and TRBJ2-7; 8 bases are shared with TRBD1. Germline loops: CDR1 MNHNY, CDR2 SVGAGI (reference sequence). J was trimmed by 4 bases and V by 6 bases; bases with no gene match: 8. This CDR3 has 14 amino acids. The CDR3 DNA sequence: TGTGCCAGCAGCGAGCGGACAGGGTTGTACGAGCAGTACTTC. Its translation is CASSERTGLYEQYF.

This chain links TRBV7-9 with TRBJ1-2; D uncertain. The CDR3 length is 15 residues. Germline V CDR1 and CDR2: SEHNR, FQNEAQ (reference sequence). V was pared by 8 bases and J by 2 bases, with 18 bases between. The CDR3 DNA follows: TGTGCCAGCTCCTCTCTAGTCACAGTCAACTATGGCTACACCTTC. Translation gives CASSSLVTVNYGYTF. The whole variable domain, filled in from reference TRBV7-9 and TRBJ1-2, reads DTGVSQNPRHKITKRGQNVTFRCDPISEHNRLYWYRQTLGQGPEFLTYFQNEAQLEKSRLLSDRFSAERPKGSFSTLEIQRTEQGDSAMYLCASSSLVTVNYGYTFGSGTRLTVV.

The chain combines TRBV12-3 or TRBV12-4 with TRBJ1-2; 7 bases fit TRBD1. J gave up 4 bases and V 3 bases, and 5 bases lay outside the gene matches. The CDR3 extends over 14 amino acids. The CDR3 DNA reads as TGTGCCAGCAGTTTCGAGGGGGCAGTCTATGGCTACACCTTC. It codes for CASSFEGAVYGYTF.

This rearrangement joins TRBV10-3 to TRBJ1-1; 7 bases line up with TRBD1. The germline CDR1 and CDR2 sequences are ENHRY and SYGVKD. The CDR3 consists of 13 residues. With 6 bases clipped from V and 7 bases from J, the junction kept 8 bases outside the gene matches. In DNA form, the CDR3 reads TGTGCCATCAGCTCCGGGACAGACAATGAAGCTTTCTTT. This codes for CAISSGTDNEAFF.

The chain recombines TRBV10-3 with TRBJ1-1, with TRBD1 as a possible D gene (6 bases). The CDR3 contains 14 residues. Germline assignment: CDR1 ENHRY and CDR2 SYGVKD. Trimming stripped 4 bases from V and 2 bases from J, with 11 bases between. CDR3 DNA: TGTGCCATCAGTGGGACAGCCTTAAACACTGAAGCTTTCTTT. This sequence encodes CAISGTALNTEAFF.

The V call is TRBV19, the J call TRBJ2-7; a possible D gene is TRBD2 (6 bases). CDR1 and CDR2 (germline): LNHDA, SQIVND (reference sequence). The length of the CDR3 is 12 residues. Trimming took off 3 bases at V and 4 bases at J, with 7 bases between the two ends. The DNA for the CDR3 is TGTGCCAGTAGTATGGGAGGTTACGAGCAGTACTTC. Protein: CASSMGGYEQYF.

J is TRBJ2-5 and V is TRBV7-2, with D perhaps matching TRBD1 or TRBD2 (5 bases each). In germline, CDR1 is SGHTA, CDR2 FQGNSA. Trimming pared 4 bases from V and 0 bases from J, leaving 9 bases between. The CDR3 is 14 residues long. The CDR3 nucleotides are TGTGCCAGCAGCTGGGGGAGCCACCAAGAGACCCAGTACTTC. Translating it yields CASSWGSHQETQYF.

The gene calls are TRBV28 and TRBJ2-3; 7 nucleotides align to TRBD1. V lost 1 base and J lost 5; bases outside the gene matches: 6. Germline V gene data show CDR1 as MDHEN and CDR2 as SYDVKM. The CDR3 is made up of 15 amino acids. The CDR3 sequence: CASSLSTGPVDTQYF. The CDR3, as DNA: TGTGCCAGCAGTTTATCGACAGGGCCGGTAGATACGCAGTATTTT. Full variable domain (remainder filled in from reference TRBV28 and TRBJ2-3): DVKVTQSSRYLVKRTGEKVFLECVQDMDHENMFWYRQDPGLGLRLIYFSYDVKMKEKGDIPEGYSVSREKKERFSLILESASTNQTSMYLCASSLSTGPVDTQYFGPGTRLTVL.

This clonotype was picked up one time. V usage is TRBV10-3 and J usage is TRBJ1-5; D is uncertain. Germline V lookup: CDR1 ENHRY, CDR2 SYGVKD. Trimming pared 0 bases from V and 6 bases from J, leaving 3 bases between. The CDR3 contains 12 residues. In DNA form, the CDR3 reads TGTGCCATCAGTGAGTCGTCTCAGCCCCAGCATTTT. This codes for CAISESSQPQHF.

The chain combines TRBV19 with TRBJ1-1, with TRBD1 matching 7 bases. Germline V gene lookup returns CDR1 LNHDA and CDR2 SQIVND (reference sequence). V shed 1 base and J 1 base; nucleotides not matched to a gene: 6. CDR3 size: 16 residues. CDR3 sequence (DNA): TGTGCCAGTAGTATAGTGGCAGGGGGGAAGAACACTGAAGCTTTCTTT. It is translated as CASSIVAGGKNTEAFF.